This T cell receptor beta chain stems from a study of blood T cell repertoires in COVID-19. Background on the study: The origin of the acute and convalescent COVID-19 samples was the United States, Italy and Spain. PBMCs, B-cell-depleted T cells, or T cells provided the cDNA or gDNA that made up the material.

Original processing notes: Nucleated cell number was recorded as an estimate derived from reference gene primer amplification. TCRdb's copy holds only in-frame clones and misses some; the assay was immunoSEQ multiplex PCR. V and J calls and clone size come straight from that table; D and trimming were deduced from the DNA. The sample has under 300,000 clones, approximately 91% seen once; the top ten hold 0.83%. Seattle researchers signed up patients amid active infection and tracked them longitudinally. Germline CDR1 reads GTSNPN; CDR2 reads SVGIG (reference sequence). This CDR3 spans 13 amino acids. Trimming removed 5 bases from V and 7 bases from J; junction bases left unmatched: 5.

This sequence was found in a man aged 30-40 years with COVID-19, enrolled during active disease. Sequencing input: peripheral blood. This sequence joins TRBV30 and TRBJ1-6; 7 bases agree with TRBD1. In DNA form, the CDR3 reads TGTGCCTGGGGGGACAGCCCAAATTCACCCCTCCACTTT. This translates into CAWGDSPNSPLHF.